This TCR beta chain was documented in a study of control samples from healthy donors and cancer patients. The assay was immunoSEQ multiplex PCR, and TCRdb's table has in-frame clones only and misses some. Altogether around 150,000 clones are present, about 91% being singletons, with the ten largest covering approximately 1.8%. The CDR3 length is 12 residues. The V gene lost 1 base and the J gene lost 4 bases, with 6 bases spanning the gap. Germline CDR1 is GTSNPN and CDR2 is SVGIG (reference sequence). The receptor comes from a man younger than 35 in good health. V gene TRBV30 combines with J gene TRBJ2-3; D unclear. The specimen was blood. CDR3 in DNA: TGTGCCTGGAGTGACGCTTCAGATACGCAGTATTTT. Its translation is CAWSDASDTQYF. Filled out from reference TRBV30 and TRBJ2-3, the complete variable domain reads SQTIHQWPATLVQPVGSPLSLECTVEGTSNPNLYWYRQAAGRGLQLLFYSVGIGQISSEVPQNLSASRPQDRQFILSSKKLLLSDSGFYLCAWSDASDTQYFGPGTRLTVL.